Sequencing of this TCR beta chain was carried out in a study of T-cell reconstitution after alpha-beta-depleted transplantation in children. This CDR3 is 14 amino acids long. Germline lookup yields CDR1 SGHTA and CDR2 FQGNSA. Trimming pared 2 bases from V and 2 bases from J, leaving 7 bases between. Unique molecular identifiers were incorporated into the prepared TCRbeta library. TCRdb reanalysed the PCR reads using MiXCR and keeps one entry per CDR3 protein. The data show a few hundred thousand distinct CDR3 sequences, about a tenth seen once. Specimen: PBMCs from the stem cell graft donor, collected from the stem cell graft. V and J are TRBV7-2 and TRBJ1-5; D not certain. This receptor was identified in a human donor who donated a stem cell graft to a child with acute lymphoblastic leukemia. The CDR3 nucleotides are TGTGCCAGCAGCTTATATGGAGGCAATCAGCCCCAGCATTTT. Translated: CASSLYGGNQPQHF. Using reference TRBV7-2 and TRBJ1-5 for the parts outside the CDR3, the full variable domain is GAGVSQSPSNKVTEKGKDVELRCDPISGHTALYWYRQSLGQGLEFLIYFQGNSAPDKSGLPSDRFSAERTGGSVSTLTIQRTQQEDSAVYLCASSLYGGNQPQHFGDGTRLSIL.